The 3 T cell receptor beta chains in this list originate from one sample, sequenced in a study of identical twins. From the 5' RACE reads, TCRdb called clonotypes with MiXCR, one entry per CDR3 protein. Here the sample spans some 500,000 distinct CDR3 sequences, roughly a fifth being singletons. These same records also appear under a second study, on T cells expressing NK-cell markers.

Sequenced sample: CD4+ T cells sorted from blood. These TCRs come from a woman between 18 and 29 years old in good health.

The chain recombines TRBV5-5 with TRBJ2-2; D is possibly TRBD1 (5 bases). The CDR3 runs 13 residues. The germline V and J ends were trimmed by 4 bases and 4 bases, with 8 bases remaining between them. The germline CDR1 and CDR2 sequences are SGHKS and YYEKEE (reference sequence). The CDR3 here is CASSADSTGELFF. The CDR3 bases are TGTGCCAGCAGCGCCGACAGCACCGGGGAGCTGTTTTTT.

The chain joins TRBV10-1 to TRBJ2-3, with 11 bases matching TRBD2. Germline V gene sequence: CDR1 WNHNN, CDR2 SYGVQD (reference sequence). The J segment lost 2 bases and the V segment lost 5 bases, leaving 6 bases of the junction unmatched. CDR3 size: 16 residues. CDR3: CASSKLAGANTDTQYF. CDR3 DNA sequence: TGCGCCAGCAGTAAACTAGCGGGGGCAAACACAGATACGCAGTATTTT.

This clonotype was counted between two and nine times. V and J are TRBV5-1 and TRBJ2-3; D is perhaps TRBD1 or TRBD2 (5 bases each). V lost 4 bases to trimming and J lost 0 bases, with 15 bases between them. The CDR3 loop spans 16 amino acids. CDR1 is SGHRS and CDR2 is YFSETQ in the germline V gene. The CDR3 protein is CASSQRAGISTDTQYF. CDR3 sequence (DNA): TGCGCCAGCAGCCAGAGGGCAGGGATTAGCACAGATACGCAGTATTTT.